This is a list of T cell receptor beta chains from one sample in a study of regulatory T cells in long-lasting Graves disease. TCRdb reprocessed the multiplex PCR reads via MiXCR and lists one record per CDR3 protein. Found here are about 300,000 distinct CDR3 sequences, 20% to 25% of them singletons; the top ten hold roughly 50%. The specimen comprised peripheral blood mononuclear cells (PBMCs), sampled when the disease was refractory, from a patient treated with antithyroid drugs. These TCRs come from a female donor with Graves disease. Each CDR3 is given with its conserved first and last residue. Each record gives: V gene, J gene, clone size, D gene, CDR3 protein, CDR3 DNA. A D gene is named only where the DNA matches it firmly. Clone size appears in some rows only: once, few, many, or a class for an expanded clone.

v_gene: TRBV30
j_gene: TRBJ1-1
abundance: many
d_gene: -
CDR3aa: CAWRGGLNTEAFF
CDR3nt: TGTGCCTGGAGGGGGGGCTTAAACACTGAAGCTTTCTTT

v_gene: TRBV3-1
j_gene: TRBJ2-7
abundance: few
d_gene: TRBD2
CDR3aa: CASSQGESLAGDYEQYF
CDR3nt: TGTGCCAGCAGCCAAGGGGAGTCACTAGCGGGAGACTACGAGCAGTACTTC

v_gene: TRBV2
j_gene: TRBJ2-3
abundance: -
d_gene: TRBD2
CDR3aa: CASSLMGGLIDTQYF
CDR3nt: TGTGCCAGCAGCTTGATGGGAGGGTTAATAGATACGCAGTATTTT

v_gene: TRBV29-1
j_gene: TRBJ2-1
abundance: -
d_gene: -
CDR3aa: CSARDGGVGEQFF
CDR3nt: TGCAGCGCCAGGGACGGGGGAGTGGGTGAGCAGTTCTTC

v_gene: TRBV7-8
j_gene: TRBJ1-4
abundance: many
d_gene: -
CDR3aa: CASSTALGGKLFF
CDR3nt: TGTGCCAGCAGCACCGCCTTGGGGGGGAAACTGTTTTTT

v_gene: TRBV27
j_gene: TRBJ2-2
abundance: -
d_gene: -
CDR3aa: CASSSHTGELFF
CDR3nt: TGTGCCAGCAGTTCCCACACCGGGGAGCTGTTTTTT

v_gene: TRBV6-1
j_gene: TRBJ1-3
abundance: -
d_gene: TRBD1
CDR3aa: CASTSGDRSGNTIYF
CDR3nt: TGTGCCAGCACCTCTGGGGACAGATCTGGAAACACCATATATTTT

v_gene: TRBV9
j_gene: TRBJ2-2
abundance: few
d_gene: -
CDR3aa: CASSAGDLGDTGELFF
CDR3nt: TGTGCCAGCAGCGCCGGGGACCTTGGGGACACCGGGGAGCTGTTTTTT

v_gene: TRBV11-2
j_gene: TRBJ1-2
abundance: many
d_gene: -
CDR3aa: CASSFGVNYGYTF
CDR3nt: TGTGCCAGCAGCTTCGGGGTAAACTATGGCTACACCTTC

v_gene: TRBV20-1
j_gene: TRBJ2-7
abundance: few
d_gene: TRBD1
CDR3aa: CSAREGDRSSEQYF
CDR3nt: TGCAGTGCTAGAGAAGGGGACAGGTCAAGCGAGCAGTACTTC

v_gene: TRBV29-1
j_gene: TRBJ2-4
abundance: -
d_gene: TRBD1
CDR3aa: CSVGRQGDIQYF
CDR3nt: TGCAGCGTTGGAAGACAGGGTGACATTCAGTACTTC